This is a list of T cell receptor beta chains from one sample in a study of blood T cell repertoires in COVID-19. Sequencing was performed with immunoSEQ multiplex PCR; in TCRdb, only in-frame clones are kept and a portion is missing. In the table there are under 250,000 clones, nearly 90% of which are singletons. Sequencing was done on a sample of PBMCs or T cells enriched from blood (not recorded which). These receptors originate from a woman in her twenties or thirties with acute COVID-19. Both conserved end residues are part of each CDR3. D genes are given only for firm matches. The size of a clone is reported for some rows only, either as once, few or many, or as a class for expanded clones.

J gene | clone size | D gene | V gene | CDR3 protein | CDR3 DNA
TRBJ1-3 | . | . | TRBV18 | CASSPGQQHSGNTIYF | TGTGCCAGCTCACCAGGGCAGCAACACTCTGGAAACACCATATATTTT
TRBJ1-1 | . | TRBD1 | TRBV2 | CASEQGFTEAFF | TGTGCCAGCGAACAGGGGTTCACTGAAGCTTTCTTT
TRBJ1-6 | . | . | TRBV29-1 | CSVRINRDSPLHF | TGCAGCGTCCGTATAAACAGGGACTCACCCCTCCACTTT
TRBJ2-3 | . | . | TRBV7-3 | CASSSSIGGTDTQYF | TGTGCCAGCAGCTCGTCTATTGGTGGCACAGATACGCAGTATTTT
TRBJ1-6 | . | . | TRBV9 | CASTPVGSSSSPLHF | TGTGCCAGCACCCCAGTGGGGAGCTCTTCTTCACCCCTCCACTTT
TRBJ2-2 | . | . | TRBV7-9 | CASSLKQGVTGELFF | TGTGCCAGCAGCTTAAAACAGGGTGTGACCGGGGAGCTGTTTTTT
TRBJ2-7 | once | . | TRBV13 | CASSLGRTYEQYF | TGTGCCAGCAGCTTAGGCAGAACCTACGAGCAGTACTTC
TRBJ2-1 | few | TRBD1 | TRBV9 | CASSVVKTGLNEQFF | TGTGCCAGCAGCGTAGTCAAGACAGGGTTAAATGAGCAGTTCTTC
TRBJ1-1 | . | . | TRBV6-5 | CASSPPGAHNTEAFF | TGTGCCAGCAGTCCCCCAGGGGCACACAACACTGAAGCTTTCTTT
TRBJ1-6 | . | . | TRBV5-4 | CASSMSGAADSPLHF | TGTGCCAGCAGCATGTCAGGGGCCGCCGATTCACCCCTCCACTTT
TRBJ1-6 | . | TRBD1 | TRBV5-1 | CASSPGSGQGGSPLHF | TGCGCCAGCAGCCCAGGATCGGGACAGGGAGGTTCACCCCTCCACTTT
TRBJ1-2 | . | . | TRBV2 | CASSEDRRPINYGYTF | TGTGCCAGCAGTGAAGACAGGCGCCCTATTAACTATGGCTACACCTTC
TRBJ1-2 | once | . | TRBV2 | CASSDRDGGDYGYTF | TGTGCCAGCAGTGACCGGGACGGGGGAGACTATGGCTACACCTTC
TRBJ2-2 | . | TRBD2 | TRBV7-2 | CASSLAGLAVAGELFF | TGTGCCAGCAGCTTAGCGGGACTAGCCGTGGCCGGGGAGCTGTTTTTT
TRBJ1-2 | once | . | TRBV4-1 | CASSHLRGAGGYTF | TGCGCCAGCAGCCATCTACGGGGGGCGGGTGGCTACACCTTC
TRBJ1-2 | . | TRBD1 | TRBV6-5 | CASRTGGDYGYTF | TGTGCCAGTCGGACAGGGGGGGACTATGGCTACACCTTC
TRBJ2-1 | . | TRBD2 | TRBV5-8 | CASTLISSGGYNEQFF | TGTGCCAGCACCCTGATATCCAGCGGGGGCTACAATGAGCAGTTCTTC
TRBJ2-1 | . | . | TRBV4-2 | CASSQLGQTEQFF | TGTGCCAGCAGCCAACTCGGACAGACGGAGCAGTTCTTC
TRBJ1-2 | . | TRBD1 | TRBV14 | CASSPGTGNLYGYTF | TGTGCCAGCAGCCCTGGGACAGGGAACCTCTATGGCTACACCTTC
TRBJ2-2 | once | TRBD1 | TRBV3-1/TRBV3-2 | CASGTTYRGRPTGELFF | TGTGCCAGCGGAACGACCTACAGGGGGCGGCCCACCGGGGAGCTGTTTTTT
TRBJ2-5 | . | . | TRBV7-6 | CASSLISTGQETQYF | TGTGCCAGCAGCTTAATCTCGACAGGTCAAGAGACCCAGTACTTC
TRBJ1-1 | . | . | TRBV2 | CASSEVGARTEAFF | TGTGCCAGCAGTGAAGTAGGGGCGCGAACTGAAGCTTTCTTT
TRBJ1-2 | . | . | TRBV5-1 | CASSLQENYGYTF | TGCGCCAGCAGCTTACAGGAGAACTATGGCTACACCTTC
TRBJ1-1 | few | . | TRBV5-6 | CASSLRLNTEAFF | TGTGCCAGCAGCTTGCGGTTGAACACTGAAGCTTTCTTT
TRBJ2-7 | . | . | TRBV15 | CATSRDLLGAPLYEQYF | TGTGCCACCAGCAGAGATCTATTGGGGGCCCCTCTTTACGAGCAGTACTTC
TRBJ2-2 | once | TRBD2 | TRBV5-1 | CATGMQTSANGELFF | TGCGCCACAGGAATGCAGACTAGCGCTAACGGGGAGCTGTTTTTT
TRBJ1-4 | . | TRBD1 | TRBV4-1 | CASSDDRGEKLFF | TGCGCCAGCAGCGACGACAGGGGCGAAAAACTGTTTTTT
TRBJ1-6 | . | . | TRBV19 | CASSPSNYNSPLHF | TGTGCCAGTAGTCCCAGTAACTATAATTCACCCCTCCACTTT
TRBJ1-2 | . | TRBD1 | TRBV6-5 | CASSYGGGDGYTF | TGTGCCAGCAGTTACGGAGGGGGCGATGGCTACACCTTC
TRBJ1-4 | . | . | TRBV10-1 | CASSSNRGGKLFF | TGCGCCAGCAGTTCCAACCGCGGCGGAAAACTGTTTTTT
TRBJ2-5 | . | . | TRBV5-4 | CASSPQQGSNLETQYF | TGTGCCAGCAGCCCTCAGCAGGGGTCTAACTTGGAGACCCAGTACTTC
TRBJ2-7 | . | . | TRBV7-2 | CASSPRRGPYEQYF | TGTGCCAGCAGCCCCCGGAGAGGCCCCTACGAGCAGTACTTC
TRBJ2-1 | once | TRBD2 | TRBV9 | CASSVDGGVQYNEQFF | TGTGCCAGCAGCGTAGACGGGGGGGTACAATACAATGAGCAGTTCTTC
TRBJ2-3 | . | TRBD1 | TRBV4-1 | CASSQTGGSVDTQYF | TGCGCCAGCAGCCAAACAGGGGGCTCAGTGGATACGCAGTATTTT
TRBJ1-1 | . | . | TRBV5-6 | CASSLVTAQVGAFF | TGTGCCAGCAGCTTGGTAACGGCTCAGGTGGGAGCTTTCTTT
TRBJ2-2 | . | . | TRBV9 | CASSVVGTGQNTGELFF | TGTGCCAGCAGCGTAGTGGGCACGGGACAGAACACCGGGGAGCTGTTTTTT
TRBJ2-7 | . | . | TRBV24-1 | CATTPGGDYEQYF | TGTGCCACCACCCCCGGAGGGGACTACGAGCAGTACTTC
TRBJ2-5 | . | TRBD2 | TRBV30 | CAWTGRGQETQYF | TGTGCCTGGACGGGGAGGGGACAAGAGACCCAGTACTTC
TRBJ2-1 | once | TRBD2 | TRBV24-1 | CATSDYGTNNEQFF | TGTGCCACCAGTGATTACGGGACTAACAATGAGCAGTTCTTC
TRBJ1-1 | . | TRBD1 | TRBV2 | CASRRDSLTEAFF | TGTGCCAGCAGGCGGGACAGCCTCACTGAAGCTTTCTTT
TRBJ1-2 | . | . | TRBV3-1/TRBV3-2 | CASSFPGRGKDGYTF | TGTGCCAGCAGCTTCCCCGGGCGGGGTAAGGATGGCTACACCTTC
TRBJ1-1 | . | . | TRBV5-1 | CASSLAGAGTEAFF | TGCGCCAGCAGCTTGGCAGGGGCGGGCACTGAAGCTTTCTTT
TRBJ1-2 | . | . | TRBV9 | CASSVPGDYGYTF | TGTGCCAGCAGCGTACCAGGGGACTATGGCTACACCTTC
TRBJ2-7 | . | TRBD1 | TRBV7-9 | CASSAGTESSYEQYF | TGTGCCAGCAGCGCCGGGACAGAAAGCTCCTACGAGCAGTACTTC
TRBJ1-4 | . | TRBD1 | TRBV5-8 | CASSSRDSLVEKLFF | TGTGCCAGCAGCTCACGGGACAGCCTGGTTGAAAAACTGTTTTTT
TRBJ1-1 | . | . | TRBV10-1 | CASSESNRVTEAFF | TGCGCCAGCAGTGAGTCTAACAGGGTTACTGAAGCTTTCTTT
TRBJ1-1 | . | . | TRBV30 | CAWRDKLISNTEAFF | TGTGCCTGGAGGGACAAGCTCATCTCGAACACTGAAGCTTTCTTT
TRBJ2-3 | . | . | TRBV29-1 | CSVDSDTQYF | TGCAGCGTTGACTCAGATACGCAGTATTTT
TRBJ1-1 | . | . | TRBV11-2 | CASSLVRSEAFF | TGTGCCAGCAGCTTAGTCCGTTCTGAAGCTTTCTTT
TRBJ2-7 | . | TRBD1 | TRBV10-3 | CAISGGQGGAYEQYF | TGTGCCATCAGTGGGGGACAGGGTGGGGCCTACGAGCAGTACTTC
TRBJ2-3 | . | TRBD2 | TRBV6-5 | CASSRLAGVTDTQYF | TGTGCCAGCAGCCGACTAGCGGGGGTCACAGATACGCAGTATTTT
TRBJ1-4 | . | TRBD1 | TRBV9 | CASSTGGTGSNEKLFF | TGTGCCAGCAGCACAGGAGGGACAGGATCTAATGAAAAACTGTTTTTT
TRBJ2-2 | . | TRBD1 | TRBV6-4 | CASSPGQGRTGELFF | TGTGCCAGCAGCCCTGGACAGGGCCGCACCGGGGAGCTGTTTTTT
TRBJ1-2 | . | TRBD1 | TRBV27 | CASSLSRQGLHTF | TGTGCCAGCAGTTTATCCAGACAGGGCCTCCACACCTTC
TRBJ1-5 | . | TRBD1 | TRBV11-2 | CASADRGHQPQHF | TGTGCCAGCGCGGACAGGGGACATCAGCCCCAGCATTTT
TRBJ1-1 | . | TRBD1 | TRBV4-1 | CASRPRQGLEVGDPEAFF | TGCGCCAGCAGACCTCGACAGGGTCTCGAAGTGGGGGACCCTGAAGCTTTCTTT
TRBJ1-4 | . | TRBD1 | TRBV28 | CASTLEGAATNEKLFF | TGTGCCAGCACCCTCGAGGGGGCCGCAACTAATGAAAAACTGTTTTTT